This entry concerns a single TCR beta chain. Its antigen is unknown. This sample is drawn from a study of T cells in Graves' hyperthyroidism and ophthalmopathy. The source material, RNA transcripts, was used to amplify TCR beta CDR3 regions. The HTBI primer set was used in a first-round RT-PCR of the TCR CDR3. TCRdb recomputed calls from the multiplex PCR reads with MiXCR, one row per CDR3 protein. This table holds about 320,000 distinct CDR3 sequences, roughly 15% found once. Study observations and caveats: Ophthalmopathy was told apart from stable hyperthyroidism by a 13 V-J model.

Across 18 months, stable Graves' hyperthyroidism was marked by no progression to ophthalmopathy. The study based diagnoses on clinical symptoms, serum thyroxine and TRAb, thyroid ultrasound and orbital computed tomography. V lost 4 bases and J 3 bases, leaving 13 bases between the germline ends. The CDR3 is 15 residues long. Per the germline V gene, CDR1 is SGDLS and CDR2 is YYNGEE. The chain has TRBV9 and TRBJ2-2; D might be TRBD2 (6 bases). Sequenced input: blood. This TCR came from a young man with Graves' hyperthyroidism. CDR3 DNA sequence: TGTGCCAGCAGCCCGGGGCAGCGGGACACCGGGGAGCTGTTTTTT. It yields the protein CASSPGQRDTGELFF.